The 21 T cell receptor beta chains below all came from one sample that was sequenced in a study of cytomegalovirus exposure and HLA in healthy donors. 13 Jbeta primers and 60 Vbeta primers were used for the PCR. Clones were read by immunoSEQ multiplex PCR, and TCRdb kept only the in-frame ones, dropping some. Seen here are about 190,000 clones, 79% observed once, and the top ten hold over 1.5%. The sequenced material came from PBMCs. The receptors were gathered from a woman aged 18-30 years in good health and CMV-seronegative.

The chain has TRBV7-2 and TRBJ1-2; TRBD1 is a possible D gene (5 bases). The CDR3 is made up of 15 amino acids. Looked up from germline, CDR1 is SGHTA and CDR2 is FQGNSA. Trimming shortened V by 2 bases and J by 1 base, and 11 bases separated the two germline ends. CDR3 amino acids: CASSLIGGGNYGYTF. The CDR3 DNA follows: TGTGCCAGCAGCTTAATTGGGGGAGGTAACTATGGCTACACCTTC.

This sequence joins TRBV28 and TRBJ2-7; D ambiguous. Germline V lookup: CDR1 MDHEN, CDR2 SYDVKM. The V end was cut by 8 bases, the J end by 3 bases, with 8 bases between. The CDR3 runs to 11 residues. In nucleotides, the CDR3 is TGTGCCAGCCGAGATAACTACGAGCAGTACTTC. Translation: CASRDNYEQYF. The full variable domain, with the rest looked up from reference TRBV28 and TRBJ2-7, is DVKVTQSSRYLVKRTGEKVFLECVQDMDHENMFWYRQDPGLGLRLIYFSYDVKMKEKGDIPEGYSVSREKKERFSLILESASTNQTSMYLCASRDNYEQYFGPGTRLTVT.

This clone was seen a few times. The J gene is TRBJ2-7, the V gene TRBV6-5, with 8 bases aligning to TRBD2. Germline trimming cut 5 bases from V and 7 bases from J; bases unmatched to any gene: 4. The CDR3 has 12 amino acids. The germline V gene encodes CDR1 MNHEY and CDR2 SVGAGI. Here the CDR3 DNA reads TGTGCCAGCAGTCCCTTAGCGGGGGAGCAGTACTTC. Its protein is CASSPLAGEQYF.

The chain combines TRBV28 with TRBJ1-2; 10 bases fit TRBD1. This CDR3 is 14 amino acids long. Unmatched junction bases numbered 7, after V lost 6 bases and J lost 6 bases. Germline V gene lookup returns CDR1 MDHEN and CDR2 SYDVKM. CDR3 sequence (DNA): TGTGCCAGCAGGCCGACAGGGGGCGAAAATGGCTACACCTTC. This gives the protein CASRPTGGENGYTF.

The V call is TRBV6-1, the J call TRBJ2-3; D ambiguous. The CDR3 runs 13 residues. Germline loops: CDR1 MNHNS, CDR2 SASEGT. V was shortened by 6 bases and J by 3 bases, with 10 bases between the two germline ends. CDR3 in DNA: TGTGCCAGCAGCGCGACTTTTACAGATACGCAGTATTTT. The encoded protein is CASSATFTDTQYF.

A few counts support this clone. The chain joins TRBV5-4 to TRBJ1-2; D call uncertain. Germline V gives CDR1 SGHNT, CDR2 YYREEE (reference sequence). CDR3 length equals 11 residues. V lost 2 bases and J 6 bases, leaving 5 bases between the germline ends. In DNA form, the CDR3 reads TGTGCCAGCAGCTTAGCCAATGGCTACACCTTC. Its translation is CASSLANGYTF.

This chain uses TRBV19 with TRBJ1-4; 9 positions agree with TRBD1. V dropped 6 bases and J dropped 7; count of bases not matched to a gene: 12. The CDR3 spans 16 residues. Germline V gene data show CDR1 as LNHDA and CDR2 as SQIVND (reference sequence). This CDR3 is CASSPTLGQGSEKLFF. CDR3 DNA sequence: TGTGCCAGTAGCCCGACTCTGGGACAGGGAAGTGAAAAACTGTTTTTT. Filled out from reference TRBV19 and TRBJ1-4, the complete variable domain reads DGGITQSPKYLFRKEGQNVTLSCEQNLNHDAMYWYRQDPGQGLRLIYYSQIVNDFQKGDIAEGYSVSREKKESFPLTVTSAQKNPTAFYLCASSPTLGQGSEKLFFGSGTQLSVL.

The J gene is TRBJ1-5, the V gene TRBV18, with 7 nucleotides matching TRBD1. With 3 bases clipped from V and 6 bases from J, the junction kept 11 bases outside the gene matches. From germline, CDR1 is KGHSH and CDR2 LQKENI. The CDR3 has 16 residues. CDR3 DNA: TGTGCCAGCTCACCCCAAACGACAGGGTCGGGTCAGCCCCAGCATTTT. Amino acids: CASSPQTTGSGQPQHF.

This clone was found once. The rearrangement uses TRBV27 and TRBJ1-1; the D gene is possibly TRBD1 (6 bases). V lost 6 bases to trimming and J lost 5 bases, with 19 bases between them. The germline gives CDR1 MNHEY, CDR2 SMNVEV (reference sequence). CDR3 length equals 15 residues. CDR3 sequence reads: CASRHRGGVGTEAFF. For the CDR3, the DNA is TGTGCCAGCAGACATCGAGGGGGGGTAGGGACTGAAGCTTTCTTT.

V and J are TRBV2 and TRBJ2-7; D possibly corresponds to TRBD2 (6 bases). The CDR3 has 14 residues. Between the trimmed V and J ends, which lost 10 bases and 3 bases, there was a span of 19 bases. The germline V gene has CDR1 SNHLY and CDR2 FYNNEI. CDR3 in amino acids: CATSDRRGSYEQYF. CDR3 coding DNA: TGTGCCACCTCGGACCGCCGGGGGAGCTACGAGCAGTACTTC.

The chain links TRBV11-2 to TRBJ1-2; D is uncertain. The CDR3 is 13 amino acids. Per germline, CDR1 SGHAT and CDR2 FQNNGV. V was clipped by 8 bases and J by 1 base, with 11 bases between them. The CDR3 region is CASGPGINYGYTF. As DNA, the CDR3 is TGTGCCAGCGGACCCGGGATTAACTATGGCTACACCTTC.

This clone occurred a few times. The rearrangement uses TRBV27 and TRBJ2-1; TRBD2 matches 8 bases. The V gene's germline CDR1 is MNHEY and CDR2 SMNVEV (reference sequence). The CDR3 is made up of 16 amino acids. V was clipped by 3 bases and J by 5 bases; unmatched bases: 9. DNA of the CDR3: TGTGCCAGCAGTTTGGGGCTAGCGGGTACTAACAATGAGCAGTTCTTC. Translating gives CASSLGLAGTNNEQFF.

There are a few counts of this clone. V usage is TRBV6-5 and J usage is TRBJ1-2; 7 nucleotides agree with TRBD1. The CDR3 covers 14 residues. Losses at the gene ends were 8 bases for V and 2 bases for J; bases not matched to a gene: 8. Per germline, CDR1 MNHEY and CDR2 SVGAGI. The DNA for the CDR3 is TGTGCCAGCCGCGAATCAGGGGGGAACTATGGCTACACCTTC. The encoded protein is CASRESGGNYGYTF.

The sample holds one count of this clone. V and J are TRBV5-1 and TRBJ1-1; D is undetermined. V was shortened by 0 bases and J by 10 bases, with 22 bases between the two germline ends. CDR1 is SGHRS and CDR2 is YFSETQ in the germline V gene. The CDR3 contains 16 residues. The CDR3 DNA follows: TGCGCCAGCAGCTTGGTATTTGGCGGTAGTCGAACGGGAGCTTTCTTT. Encoded protein: CASSLVFGGSRTGAFF.

This clone was picked up one time. The gene calls are TRBV6-6 and TRBJ1-4, with 11 bases fitting TRBD1. CDR1 is MNHNY, CDR2 SVGAGI, per germline (reference sequence). The CDR3 loop spans 16 amino acids. V lost 0 bases and J lost 10; bases outside the gene matches: 7. The CDR3: CASSYSTGTGGGKLFF. The CDR3 DNA follows: TGTGCCAGCAGTTACTCTACCGGGACAGGGGGAGGAAAACTGTTTTTT.

J is TRBJ2-1 and V is TRBV28, with 13 positions matching TRBD2. CDR1 is MDHEN, CDR2 SYDVKM, per germline. Losses at the gene ends were 3 bases for V and 6 bases for J; bases not matched to a gene: 11. This CDR3 is built from 18 residues. The CDR3 DNA reads TGTGCCAGCAGTTTGGGGACTAGCGGGAATTCCCTTGGCAATGAGCAGTTCTTC. Residues: CASSLGTSGNSLGNEQFF. Together with reference TRBV28 and TRBJ2-1, the CDR3 gives the full variable domain: DVKVTQSSRYLVKRTGEKVFLECVQDMDHENMFWYRQDPGLGLRLIYFSYDVKMKEKGDIPEGYSVSREKKERFSLILESASTNQTSMYLCASSLGTSGNSLGNEQFFGPGTRLTVL.

This rearrangement joins TRBV7-2 to TRBJ2-7; 11 nucleotides align to TRBD1. The V segment lost 5 bases and the J segment 4 bases; nucleotides outside the gene matches: 4. The V gene's germline CDR1 is SGHTA and CDR2 FQGNSA. This CDR3 contains 14 residues. The CDR3 loop reads CASSPDRGLYEQYF. The CDR3, as DNA: TGTGCCAGCAGCCCGGACAGGGGGCTGTACGAGCAGTACTTC.

J is TRBJ1-1 and V is TRBV7-9, with unresolved D. The V end was cut by 5 bases, the J end by 2 bases, with 12 bases between. The CDR3 contains 14 residues. Germline values: CDR1 SEHNR, CDR2 FQNEAQ (reference sequence). The CDR3 is CASSLTLANTEAFF. The CDR3 nucleotides read TGTGCCAGCAGCCTAACCTTAGCTAACACTGAAGCTTTCTTT. The variable domain in full, completed from reference TRBV7-9 and TRBJ1-1, reads DTGVSQNPRHKITKRGQNVTFRCDPISEHNRLYWYRQTLGQGPEFLTYFQNEAQLEKSRLLSDRFSAERPKGSFSTLEIQRTEQGDSAMYLCASSLTLANTEAFFGQGTRLTVV.

As regards this clone: A read error may produce the germline difference seen at one junction end. The chain carries TRBV7-2 and TRBJ2-5; 11 bases match TRBD2. The CDR3 covers 15 residues. Per the germline V gene, CDR1 is SGHTA and CDR2 is FQGNSA. The CDR3 loop reads CASSIAGGRGETQYF. The DNA of the CDR3 is TGTGCCAGCAGCATAGCGGGGGGGCGGGGTGAGACCCAGTACTTC.

J is TRBJ2-1 and V is TRBV9; 7 nucleotides match TRBD1. The germline V gene encodes CDR1 SGDLS and CDR2 YYNGEE. J lost 2 bases, V lost 4 bases, and 6 bases had no gene match. CDR3 length: 15 residues. The CDR3 loop reads CASSPQGGAYNEQFF. The CDR3 DNA sequence: TGTGCCAGCAGCCCACAAGGGGGCGCCTACAATGAGCAGTTCTTC. Supplemented by reference TRBV9 and TRBJ2-1, the full variable domain reads DSGVTQTPKHLITATGQRVTLRCSPRSGDLSVYWYQQSLDQGLQFLIQYYNGEERAKGNILERFSAQQFPDLHSELNLSSLELGDSALYFCASSPQGGAYNEQFFGPGTRLTVL.

The V gene is TRBV20-1, the J gene TRBJ2-1, with 7 bases matching TRBD1. Germline assignment: CDR1 DFQATT and CDR2 SNEGSKA (reference sequence). V lost 8 bases and J lost 6; bases outside the gene matches: 4. This CDR3 region has 11 residues. The CDR3 DNA sequence: TGCAGTACAACAGGGGTCAATGAGCAGTTCTTC. Protein sequence: CSTTGVNEQFF.